This entry lists 24 T cell receptor beta chains sequenced from one sample in a study of T-cell reconstitution after alpha-beta-depleted transplantation in children. Preparing the TCRbeta library involved the use of unique molecular identifiers. TCRdb ran MiXCR on the PCR reads and lists one entry per CDR3 protein. The sample has roughly 89,000 distinct CDR3 sequences, more than 9% seen once. The source was PBMCs from the stem cell graft donor, collected from the stem cell graft. These receptors all come from a human donor who donated a stem cell graft to a child with inherited bone marrow failure.

This clonotype was seen at least ten times. The genes are TRBV28 and TRBJ2-7, with a weak D call TRBD2 (6 bases). The CDR3 totals 14 residues. CDR1 MDHEN and CDR2 SYDVKM come from the germline V gene. Trimming took 2 bases from V and 1 from J, leaving 9 bases between them. The CDR3 nucleotides read TGTGCCAGCAGTTTAGGAGGGGAGTCCTACGAGCAGTACTTC. Its translation is CASSLGGESYEQYF.

The gene calls are TRBV2 and TRBJ1-5; no firm D call. This CDR3 is 14 amino acids long. The ends were cut back, 3 bases at V and 2 bases at J, with 8 bases in the middle. Germline V gene lookup returns CDR1 SNHLY and CDR2 FYNNEI. The CDR3 DNA sequence: TGTGCCAGCAGTGAGATCGGCGGCAATCAGCCCCAGCATTTT. As protein: CASSEIGGNQPQHF.

This clonotype was recorded at least ten times. The genes are TRBV19 and TRBJ2-2; D gene uncertain. CDR1 and CDR2 from the germline V gene are LNHDA and SQIVND (reference sequence). The CDR3 runs to 17 residues. Between the trimmed V and J ends, which lost 5 bases and 3 bases, there was a span of 19 bases. CDR3 region: CASSFAAIQLYTGELFF. DNA for the CDR3: TGTGCCAGTAGTTTTGCGGCAATCCAGCTTTACACCGGGGAGCTGTTTTTT.

This clonotype was detected ten times or more. The chain recombines TRBV18 with TRBJ1-1; TRBD1 matches 8 bases. Germline V gene data show CDR1 as KGHSH and CDR2 as LQKENI. V was clipped by 3 bases and J by 3 bases; unmatched bases: 3. The CDR3 consists of 14 residues. The CDR3, as DNA: TGTGCCAGCTCACCCAGGGGGCGATACACTGAAGCTTTCTTT. Its translation is CASSPRGRYTEAFF.

The gene calls are TRBV4-3 and TRBJ2-1; D call uncertain. Germline assignment: CDR1 LGHNA and CDR2 YSLEER. CDR3 size: 15 residues. The V and J ends lost 0 bases and 0 bases respectively, with 6 bases between them. The CDR3, as DNA: TGCGCCAGCAGCCAAGATCTCGGCTCCTACAATGAGCAGTTCTTC. It yields the protein CASSQDLGSYNEQFF.

This clonotype was recorded at least ten times. This sequence joins TRBV7-2 and TRBJ2-5; D not resolved. Trimming pared 0 bases from V and 0 bases from J, leaving 2 bases between. Germline V gene data show CDR1 as SGHTA and CDR2 as FQGNSA. The CDR3 loop spans 13 amino acids. The CDR3 is CASSLAYQETQYF. In DNA form, the CDR3 reads TGTGCCAGCAGCTTAGCGTACCAAGAGACCCAGTACTTC.

Ten or more counts support this clonotype. The J gene is TRBJ2-3, the V gene TRBV24-1; D uncertain. CDR1 KGHDR and CDR2 SFDVKD come from the germline V gene. Trimming left V 7 bases short and J 0 bases short, with 1 base between. The CDR3 length is 11 residues. The CDR3 DNA reads as TGTGCCACCAGGAGCACAGATACGCAGTATTTT. As protein: CATRSTDTQYF.

The chain carries TRBV6-2 or TRBV6-3 and TRBJ2-1; TRBD1 might be the D (6 bases). The CDR3 runs to 15 residues. Germline lookup yields CDR1 MNHEY and CDR2 SVGEGT. The V end lost 0 bases, the J end lost 4 bases, and 10 bases lay between the germline ends. The CDR3 protein is CASSYSRQGYNEQFF. CDR3 DNA sequence: TGTGCCAGCAGTTACTCGCGTCAGGGGTACAATGAGCAGTTCTTC.

This clonotype was seen repeatedly, ten times or more. In nucleotides, the CDR3 is TGTGCCAGCAGCCCTAACCGGGGCCCTAGCAATCAGCCCCAGCATTTT. Amino acid sequence: CASSPNRGPSNQPQHF. The chain carries TRBV7-9 and TRBJ1-5, with a tentative D call TRBD1 (5 bases). The CDR3 runs 16 residues. With 5 bases removed from V and 0 bases from J, the gap between germline ends came to 14 bases. Germline V CDR1 and CDR2: SEHNR, FQNEAQ (reference sequence).

This clonotype was seen repeatedly, ten times or more. J is TRBJ1-2 and V is TRBV7-2; D is uncertain. Germline V gene sequence: CDR1 SGHTA, CDR2 FQGNSA. The CDR3 is 13 residues long. Trimming cost V 2 bases and J 2 bases, with 6 bases left between them. CDR3 residues: CASSLRRNYGYTF. The CDR3 DNA sequence: TGTGCCAGCAGCTTAAGAAGGAACTATGGCTACACCTTC.

This clonotype showed up many times. This chain connects TRBV5-1 to TRBJ2-7; D possibly corresponds to TRBD1 (6 bases). Germline V gene lookup returns CDR1 SGHRS and CDR2 YFSETQ. V gave up 2 bases and J gave up 6 bases, with 15 bases separating them. The CDR3 is 14 residues long. Written as DNA, the CDR3 is TGCGCCAGCAGCTTAACAGGGTGGGTCGGCGAGCAGTACTTC. Its protein product is CASSLTGWVGEQYF.

This chain links TRBV28 with TRBJ2-7; 9 nucleotides agree with TRBD2. Trimming cost V 11 bases and J 9 bases; bases outside gene matches: 32. The CDR3 contains 19 residues. CDR1 is MDHEN, CDR2 SYDVKM, per germline. CDR3 residues: CAFCLGGGRLAGFLGAQYF. CDR3 nucleotides: TGTGCCTTCTGCCTCGGGGGCGGCCGGCTAGCGGGGTTCTTGGGGGCGCAGTACTTC.

The sample holds many counts of this clonotype. V is TRBV29-1 and J is TRBJ2-7, with TRBD1 as a possible D gene (6 bases). Germline V gene data show CDR1 as SQVTM and CDR2 as ANQGSEA. The CDR3 is 17 amino acids. V was trimmed by 5 bases and J by 7 bases, leaving 30 bases between them. CDR3 DNA sequence: TGCAGCGTTTCAGTGAGGACAGCCATCTCATTGGCCCGGGAGCAGTACTTC. It translates to CSVSVRTAISLAREQYF.

The table lists this clonotype with many counts. This rearrangement joins TRBV29-1 to TRBJ1-4; no firm D call. The CDR3 contains 12 residues. CDR1 SQVTM and CDR2 ANQGSEA come from the germline V gene. Trimming took off 5 bases at V and 0 bases at J, with 4 bases between the two ends. The DNA of the CDR3 is TGCAGCGTTTCTGCAACTAATGAAAAACTGTTTTTT. Its translation: CSVSATNEKLFF. The full variable domain, rest sourced from reference TRBV29-1 and TRBJ1-4, is SAVISQKPSRDICQRGTSLTIQCQVDSQVTMMFWYRQQPGQSLTLIATANQGSEATYESGFVIDKFPISRPNLTFSTLTVSNMSPEDSSIYLCSVSATNEKLFFGSGTQLSVL.

The chain has TRBV5-4 and TRBJ2-7; 9 nucleotides align to TRBD1. This CDR3 comprises 14 residues. V lost 3 bases and J lost 4; bases outside the gene matches: 5. Germline CDR1 is SGHNT and CDR2 is YYREEE (reference sequence). The DNA for the CDR3 is TGTGCCAGCAGCTCGCCGGGACAGGGTTACGAGCAGTACTTC. It codes for CASSSPGQGYEQYF. The whole variable domain, remainder taken from reference TRBV5-4 and TRBJ2-7, is ETGVTQSPTHLIKTRGQQVTLRCSSQSGHNTVSWYQQALGQGPQFIFQYYREEENGRGNFPPRFSGLQFPNYSSELNVNALELDDSALYLCASSSPGQGYEQYFGPGTRLTVT.

The V and J genes are TRBV6-5 and TRBJ2-5, with TRBD1 identical over 12 bases. The germline V gene has CDR1 MNHEY and CDR2 SVGAGI. V gave up 8 bases and J gave up 5 bases; unmatched junction bases: 3. This CDR3 contains 13 residues. The CDR3 DNA follows: TGTGCCAGCGGGACAGGGGGCTTGGAGACCCAGTACTTC. It specifies CASGTGGLETQYF.

This clonotype was picked up many times. The chain employs TRBV12-3 or TRBV12-4 and TRBJ1-4; 9 positions match TRBD1. V gave up 5 bases and J gave up 6 bases; unmatched junction bases: 7. The CDR3 is 15 amino acids. The DNA of the CDR3 is TGTGCCAGCAGTCCTTGGACAGGGGAAGATGAAAAACTGTTTTTT. This gives the protein CASSPWTGEDEKLFF.

This clonotype was detected many times. The rearrangement links TRBV27 to TRBJ2-3; the D is unclear. The CDR3 extends over 13 amino acids. The ends were cut back, 0 bases at V and 4 bases at J, with 5 bases in the middle. CDR1 and CDR2 (germline): MNHEY, SMNVEV (reference sequence). The CDR3 coding sequence is TGTGCCAGCAGTTTATCGGGGTCAGATACGCAGTATTTT. Translated: CASSLSGSDTQYF.

This clonotype was counted ten times or more. This sequence joins TRBV10-3 and TRBJ2-3, with D possibly being TRBD2 (6 bases). From germline, CDR1 is ENHRY and CDR2 SYGVKD. There are 14 residues in the CDR3. V lost 2 bases to trimming and J lost 2 bases, with 8 bases between them. DNA of the CDR3: TGTGCCATCAGTGAGGGGGACTCCACAGATACGCAGTATTTT. This gives the protein CAISEGDSTDTQYF.

A single count supports this clonotype. The V and J genes are TRBV11-2 and TRBJ2-7, with TRBD2 as a possible D gene (6 bases). Germline lookup yields CDR1 SGHAT and CDR2 FQNNGV. CDR3 length equals 14 residues. Trimming took off 5 bases at V and 2 bases at J, with 13 bases between the two ends. The CDR3 nucleotides read TGTGCCAGCAGCCTCGGGGGTCTGACCTACGAGCAGTACTTC. Protein: CASSLGGLTYEQYF.

This chain uses TRBV30 with TRBJ2-1; perhaps TRBD2 as D (6 bases). The CDR3 length is 13 residues. Trimming took 8 bases from V and 9 from J, leaving 20 bases between them. Per the germline V gene, CDR1 is GTSNPN and CDR2 is SVGIG (reference sequence). The CDR3 DNA reads as TGTGCCGGAGGCTGGGGGGTTCCTACTGAGCAGTTCTTC. Protein: CAGGWGVPTEQFF.

This clonotype was recorded many times. One end of the junction varies from germline; a read error may be responsible. This sequence joins TRBV13 and TRBJ2-7, with D perhaps being TRBD1 or TRBD2 (5 bases each). The CDR3 length is 16 residues. CDR1 is PRHDT, CDR2 FYEKMQ, per germline (reference sequence). The CDR3 sequence: CASTLVRVGGPYEQYF. DNA of the CDR3: TGTGCCAGCACCTTAGTTAGGGTTGGGGGACCCTACGAGCAGTACTTC.

This clonotype was seen ten or more times. The chain combines TRBV14 with TRBJ2-5; 8 bases line up with TRBD1. This CDR3 has 16 amino acids. Germline CDR1 SGHDN, CDR2 FVKESK. The V gene end was trimmed by 4 bases and the J gene end by 1 base; junction bases not matched to a gene: 8. For the CDR3, the DNA is TGTGCCAGCAGCCCTGACAGGGGTGAGGGCCAAGAGACCCAGTACTTC. It yields the protein CASSPDRGEGQETQYF.

The table lists this clonotype with many counts. This chain connects TRBV20-1 to TRBJ1-5; D gene uncertain. Germline lookup yields CDR1 DFQATT and CDR2 SNEGSKA (reference sequence). CDR3 length: 14 amino acids. V lost 1 base and J 0 bases, leaving 7 bases between the germline ends. In DNA form, the CDR3 reads TGCAGTGCTAGAGTGGGCGATAGCAATCAGCCCCAGCATTTT. Encoded protein: CSARVGDSNQPQHF.